The clone carrying this TCR beta chain came up a few times. Its antigen is unknown. This specimen comes from a study of T-cell reconstitution after alpha-beta-depleted transplantation in children. Looked up from germline, CDR1 is SGHRS and CDR2 is YFSETQ. Trimming removed 0 bases from V and 5 bases from J, with 14 bases in between. The CDR3 runs 15 residues. Study-wide points: Where alpha-beta T cells came from about two months after transplant was reportedly several hundred expanded graft clones. T-cell counts and diversity at one year following transplant were attributed mainly to newly produced T cells.

Molecular barcoding with unique molecular identifiers was used for the TCRbeta library. TCRdb redid the calling of the PCR reads with MiXCR, one entry per CDR3 protein. The sample contains about 210,000 distinct CDR3 sequences, approximately 15% of which appear only once. This TCR derives from a male patient under 10 years old who had a stem cell transplant for acute lymphoblastic leukemia, so the T cells may come from the graft donor. The source was PBMCs, mostly from graft donor cells, collected 360 days after TCRalphabeta/CD19-depleted stem cell transplant. V and J are TRBV5-1 and TRBJ2-5; no clear D gene. CDR3 in amino acids: CASSLDSPFRETQYF. The CDR3 DNA sequence: TGCGCCAGCAGCTTGGACAGCCCCTTCCGGGAGACCCAGTACTTC.